This entry concerns a single T cell receptor beta chain. A second PCR of about 6 to 11 cycles used a sample-barcoded 5' primer and a J-beta primer mix. TCRdb fed the 5' RACE reads into MiXCR, producing one record per CDR3 protein. Of about 1,800,000 distinct CDR3 sequences listed, about 30% are singletons. The CDR3 extends over 14 amino acids. V was shortened by 4 bases and J by 1 base, with 9 bases between the two germline ends. Germline CDR1 SGHKS, CDR2 YYEKEE (reference sequence). The sample comes from a study of blood T cells in healthy people across ages. The genes are TRBV5-5 and TRBJ1-5; D not resolved. This clonotype was sampled from a woman aged 25 to 39 in good health. Specimen: blood. Written as DNA, the CDR3 is TGTGCCAGCAGCGGCAAATCCAGCAATCAGCCCCAGCATTTT. This codes for CASSGKSSNQPQHF.